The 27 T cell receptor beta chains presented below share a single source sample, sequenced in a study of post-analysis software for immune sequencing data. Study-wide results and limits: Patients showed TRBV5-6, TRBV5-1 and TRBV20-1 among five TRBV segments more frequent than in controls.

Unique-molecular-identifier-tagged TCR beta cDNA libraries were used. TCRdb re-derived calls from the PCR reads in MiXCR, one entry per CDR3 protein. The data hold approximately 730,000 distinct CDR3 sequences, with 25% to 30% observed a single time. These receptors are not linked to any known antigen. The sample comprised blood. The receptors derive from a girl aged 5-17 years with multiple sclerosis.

The CDR3 DNA follows: TGTGCCAGCAGGAGCCAAGTTCCAGATACGCAGTATTTT. Translated: CASRSQVPDTQYF. This chain connects TRBV3-1 to TRBJ2-3; D gene unclear. The V and J ends lost 6 bases and 4 bases respectively, with 11 bases between them. This CDR3 has 13 residues. Germline assignment: CDR1 LGHDT and CDR2 YNNKEL (reference sequence).

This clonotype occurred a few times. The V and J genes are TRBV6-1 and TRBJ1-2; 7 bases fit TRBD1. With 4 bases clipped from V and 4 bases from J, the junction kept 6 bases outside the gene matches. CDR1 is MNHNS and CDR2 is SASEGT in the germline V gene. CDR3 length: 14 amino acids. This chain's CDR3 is CASSGTGTVYGYTF. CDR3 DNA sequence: TGTGCCAGCAGTGGGACCGGGACAGTCTATGGCTACACCTTC.

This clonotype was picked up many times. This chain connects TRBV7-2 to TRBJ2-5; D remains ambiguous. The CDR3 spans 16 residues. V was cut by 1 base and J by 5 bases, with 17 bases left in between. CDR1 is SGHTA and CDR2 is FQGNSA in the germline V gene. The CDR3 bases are TGTGCCAGCAGCTTAGTTGCTCCACAGACTGGGGAGACCCAGTACTTC. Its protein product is CASSLVAPQTGETQYF. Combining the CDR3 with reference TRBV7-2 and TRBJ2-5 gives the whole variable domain GAGVSQSPSNKVTEKGKDVELRCDPISGHTALYWYRQSLGQGLEFLIYFQGNSAPDKSGLPSDRFSAERTGGSVSTLTIQRTQQEDSAVYLCASSLVAPQTGETQYFGPGTRLLVL.

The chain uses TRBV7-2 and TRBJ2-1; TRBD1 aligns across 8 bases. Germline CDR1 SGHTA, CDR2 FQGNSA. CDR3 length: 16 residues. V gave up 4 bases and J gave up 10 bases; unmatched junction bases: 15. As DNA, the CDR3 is TGTGCCAGCAGCTATACAGGGGGATTCCGCAAATTGGAGCAGTTCTTC. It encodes CASSYTGGFRKLEQFF.

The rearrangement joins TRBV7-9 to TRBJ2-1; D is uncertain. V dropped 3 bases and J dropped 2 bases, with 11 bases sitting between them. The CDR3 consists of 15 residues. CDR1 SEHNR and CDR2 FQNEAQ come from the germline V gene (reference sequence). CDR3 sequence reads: CASSFIVVAYNEQFF. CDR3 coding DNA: TGTGCCAGCAGCTTCATAGTTGTTGCCTACAATGAGCAGTTCTTC.

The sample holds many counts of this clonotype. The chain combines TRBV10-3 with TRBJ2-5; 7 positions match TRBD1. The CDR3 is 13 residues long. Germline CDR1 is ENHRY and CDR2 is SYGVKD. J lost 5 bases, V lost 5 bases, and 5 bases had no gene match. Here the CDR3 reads CAISPGGRETQYF. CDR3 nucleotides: TGTGCCATCAGTCCAGGGGGAAGGGAGACCCAGTACTTC.

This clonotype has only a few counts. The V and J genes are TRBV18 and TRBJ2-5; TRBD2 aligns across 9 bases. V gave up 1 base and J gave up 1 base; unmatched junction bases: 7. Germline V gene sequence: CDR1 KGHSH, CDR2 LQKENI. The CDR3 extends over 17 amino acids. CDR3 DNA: TGTGCCAGCTCACCACATAACCTAGCGGGGCCCCAAGAGACCCAGTACTTC. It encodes CASSPHNLAGPQETQYF.

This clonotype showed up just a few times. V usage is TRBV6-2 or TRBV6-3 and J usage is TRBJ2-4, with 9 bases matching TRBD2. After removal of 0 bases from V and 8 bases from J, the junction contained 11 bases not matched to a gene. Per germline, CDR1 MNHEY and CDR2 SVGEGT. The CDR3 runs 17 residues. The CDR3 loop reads CASSYSVAGANRDIQYF. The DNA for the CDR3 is TGTGCCAGCAGTTACTCGGTAGCGGGAGCAAATCGGGACATTCAGTACTTC.

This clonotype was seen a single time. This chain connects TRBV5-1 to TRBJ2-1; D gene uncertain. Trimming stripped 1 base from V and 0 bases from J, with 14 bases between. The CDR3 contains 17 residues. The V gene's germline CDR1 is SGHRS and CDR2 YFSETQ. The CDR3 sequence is CASSLSFFASSYNEQFF. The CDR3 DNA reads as TGCGCCAGCAGCTTGAGTTTTTTTGCGAGCTCCTACAATGAGCAGTTCTTC.

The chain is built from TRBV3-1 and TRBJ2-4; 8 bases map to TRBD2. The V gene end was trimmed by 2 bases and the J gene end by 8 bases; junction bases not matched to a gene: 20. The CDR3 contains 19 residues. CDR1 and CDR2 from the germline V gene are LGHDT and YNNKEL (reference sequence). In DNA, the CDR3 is TGTGCCAGCAGCCAAAAGGGACTAGTTCAGTTCGGTGTGGTGGACATTCAGTACTTC. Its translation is CASSQKGLVQFGVVDIQYF. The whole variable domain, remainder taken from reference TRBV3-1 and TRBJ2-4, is DTAVSQTPKYLVTQMGNDKSIKCEQNLGHDTMYWYKQDSKKFLKIMFSYNNKELIINETVPNRFSPKSPDKAHLNLHINSLELGDSAVYFCASSQKGLVQFGVVDIQYFGAGTRLSVL.

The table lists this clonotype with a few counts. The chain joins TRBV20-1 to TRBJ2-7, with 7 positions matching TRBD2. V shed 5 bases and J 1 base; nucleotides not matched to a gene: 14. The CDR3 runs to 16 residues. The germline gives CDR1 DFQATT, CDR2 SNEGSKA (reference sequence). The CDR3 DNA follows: TGCAGTGCTGCGGGGGTCGGTGGCCCAAAATCCTACGAGCAGTACTTC. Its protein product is CSAAGVGGPKSYEQYF.

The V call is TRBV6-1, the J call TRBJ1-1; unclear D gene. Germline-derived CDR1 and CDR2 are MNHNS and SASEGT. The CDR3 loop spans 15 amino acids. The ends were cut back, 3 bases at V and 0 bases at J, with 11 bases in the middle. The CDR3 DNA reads TGTGCCAGCAGTGATTTAAGTCCCTTGAACACTGAAGCTTTCTTT. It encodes CASSDLSPLNTEAFF.

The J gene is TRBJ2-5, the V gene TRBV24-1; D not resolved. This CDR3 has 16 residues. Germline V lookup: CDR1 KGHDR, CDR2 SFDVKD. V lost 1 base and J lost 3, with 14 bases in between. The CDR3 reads CATSDLRAATEETQYF. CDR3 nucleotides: TGTGCCACCAGTGATTTAAGGGCGGCAACCGAAGAGACCCAGTACTTC.

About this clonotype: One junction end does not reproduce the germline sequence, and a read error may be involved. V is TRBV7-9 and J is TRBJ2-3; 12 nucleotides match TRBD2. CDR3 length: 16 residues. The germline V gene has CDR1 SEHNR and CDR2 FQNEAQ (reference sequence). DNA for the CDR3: TGTGCCAACAGCTTCCCGACTAGCGGGAGAGCAGATACGCAGTATTTT. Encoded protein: CANSFPTSGRADTQYF.

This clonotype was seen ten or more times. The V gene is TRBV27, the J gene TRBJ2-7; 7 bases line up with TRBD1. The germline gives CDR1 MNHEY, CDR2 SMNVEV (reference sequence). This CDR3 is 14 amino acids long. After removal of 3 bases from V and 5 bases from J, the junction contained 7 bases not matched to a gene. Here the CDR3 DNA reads TGTGCCAGCAGTTTTGTCCCCACAGGGGACGAGCAGTACTTC. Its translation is CASSFVPTGDEQYF.

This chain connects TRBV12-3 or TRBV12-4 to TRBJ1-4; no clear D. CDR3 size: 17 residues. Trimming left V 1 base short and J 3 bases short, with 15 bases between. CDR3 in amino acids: CASSLEDSGRANEKLFF. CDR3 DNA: TGTGCCAGCAGTTTAGAGGATTCCGGGAGGGCTAATGAAAAACTGTTTTTT.

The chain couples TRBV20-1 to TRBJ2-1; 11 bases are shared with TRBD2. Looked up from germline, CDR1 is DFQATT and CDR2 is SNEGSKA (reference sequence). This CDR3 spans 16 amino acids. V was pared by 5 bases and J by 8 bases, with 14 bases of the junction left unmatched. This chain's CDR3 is CSAPGTSGTAEDEQFF. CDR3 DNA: TGCAGTGCTCCGGGGACTAGCGGTACGGCTGAGGATGAGCAGTTCTTC.

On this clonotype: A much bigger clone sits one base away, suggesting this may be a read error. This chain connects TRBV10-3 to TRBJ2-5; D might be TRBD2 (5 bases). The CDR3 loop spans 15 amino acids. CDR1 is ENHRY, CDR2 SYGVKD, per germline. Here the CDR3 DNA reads TGTGCCATCAGTGACAGCACACAGAGTGGGGAGACCAAGTACTTC. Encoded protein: CAISDSTQSGETKYF.

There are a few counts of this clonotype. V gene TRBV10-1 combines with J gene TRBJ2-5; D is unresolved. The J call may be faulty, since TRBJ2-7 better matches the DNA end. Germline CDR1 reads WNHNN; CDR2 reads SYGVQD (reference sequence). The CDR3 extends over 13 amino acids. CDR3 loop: CASSEGTLLEQYF. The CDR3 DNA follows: TGCGCCAGCAGTGAGGGCACCCTGCTCGAGCAGTACTTC.

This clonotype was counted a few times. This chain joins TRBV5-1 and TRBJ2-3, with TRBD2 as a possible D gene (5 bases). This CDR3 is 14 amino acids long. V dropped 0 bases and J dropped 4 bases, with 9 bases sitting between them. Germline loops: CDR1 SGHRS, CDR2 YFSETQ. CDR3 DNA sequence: TGCGCCAGCAGCTTGGAGTGGCGGGCAGATACGCAGTATTTT. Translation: CASSLEWRADTQYF.

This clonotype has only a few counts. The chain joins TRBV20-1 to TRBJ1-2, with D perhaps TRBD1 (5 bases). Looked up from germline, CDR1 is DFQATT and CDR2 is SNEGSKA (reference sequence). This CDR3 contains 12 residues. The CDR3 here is CSPPGGGYGYTF. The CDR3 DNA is TGCAGCCCCCCGGGGGGGGGCTATGGCTACACCTTC.

CDR3 region: CASSQTGVRETQYF. As DNA, the CDR3 is TGTGCCAGCAGCCAAACGGGGGTTCGGGAGACCCAGTACTTC. This sequence joins TRBV3-1 and TRBJ2-7; weak D call: TRBD2 (6 bases). The last part of the DNA fits TRBJ2-5 better; the J call may be wrong. The CDR3 consists of 14 residues. Per the germline V gene, CDR1 is LGHDT and CDR2 is YNNKEL (reference sequence).

As DNA, the CDR3 is TGTGCCAGCAGCCAAGGGGTAAGCGGTCGGGCCAACGTCCTGACTTTC. Its protein is CASSQGVSGRANVLTF. The rearrangement links TRBV3-1 to TRBJ2-6; possibly TRBD2 for D (5 bases). CDR1 is LGHDT, CDR2 YNNKEL, per germline (reference sequence). Trimming shortened V by 1 base and J by 5 bases, and 12 bases separated the two germline ends. The CDR3 is 16 amino acids.

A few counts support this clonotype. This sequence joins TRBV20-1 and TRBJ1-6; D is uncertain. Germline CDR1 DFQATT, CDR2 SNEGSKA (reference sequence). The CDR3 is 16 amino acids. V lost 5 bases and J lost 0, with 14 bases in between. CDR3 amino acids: CSAPRLQISYNSPLHF. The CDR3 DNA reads TGCAGTGCTCCTCGACTCCAGATCTCCTATAATTCACCCCTCCACTTT.

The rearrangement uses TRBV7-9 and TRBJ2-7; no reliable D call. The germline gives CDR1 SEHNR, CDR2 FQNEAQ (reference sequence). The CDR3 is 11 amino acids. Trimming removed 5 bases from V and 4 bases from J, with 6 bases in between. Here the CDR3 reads CASSAVYEQYF. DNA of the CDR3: TGTGCCAGCAGCGCCGTATACGAGCAGTACTTC.

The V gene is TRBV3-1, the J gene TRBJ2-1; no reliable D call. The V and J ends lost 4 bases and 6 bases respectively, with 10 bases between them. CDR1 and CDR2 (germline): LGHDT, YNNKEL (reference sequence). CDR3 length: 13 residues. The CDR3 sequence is CASSRQRSNEQFF. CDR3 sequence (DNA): TGTGCCAGCAGCCGACAAAGAAGCAATGAGCAGTTCTTC.

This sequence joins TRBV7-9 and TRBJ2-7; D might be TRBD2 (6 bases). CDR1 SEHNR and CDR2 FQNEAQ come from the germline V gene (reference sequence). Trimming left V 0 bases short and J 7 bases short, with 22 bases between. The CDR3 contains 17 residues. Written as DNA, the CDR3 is TGTGCCAGCAGCTTAGCCCGGCGGGAATGGACGGGTTTGGAGCAGTACTTC. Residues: CASSLARREWTGLEQYF.